What follows is one TCR beta chain and its context. The specificity of this receptor is unknown. TRB amplification used about 250 ng of peripheral blood genomic DNA, 30,000 to 40,000 genome equivalents, per sample. This sample stems from a study of T cell clusters in autoimmune cytopenias (dated by TCRdb to the late 2010s). Broadly, across the study: The median TRB sequencing depth was 51,575 reads per sample, and the median number of distinct TRB clonotypes was approximately 2,000 per sample. Peripheral blood TRB and IGH repertoires were sequenced in autoimmune cytopenia patients at active disease and during treatment follow-up, alongside healthy, CLL and autoimmune hepatitis controls. The study aimed to test whether autoimmune cytopenia patients carry a disease-specific immune repertoire signature usable as a blood-based biomarker.

TRB rearrangements were amplified by multiplex PCR following a touch-down protocol, with the TRB-A and TRB-B primer pools mixed in one tube. Illumina adapters and sample indices were attached to the amplicons through two consecutive PCR reactions using Phusion HS II polymerase. After gel purification with the NucleoSpin Gel and PCR Clean-up kit, the amplicons were quantified by Qubit and checked for quality on an Agilent 2100 Bioanalyzer. Sequencing of the libraries was performed on an Illumina MiSeq with 600-cycle, single-indexed, paired-end runs. The authors processed their data as follows. MiXCR version 2.1.12, together with the default MiXCR reference library, was used to align and assemble the TRB reads. A clone was defined by each unique CDR3 nucleotide sequence, and the analysis included only productive sequences with two or more reads. Alpha-parameterized diversity profiles (alpha 0 to 5), including the Shannon (alpha 1) and Simpson (alpha 2) indices, were computed with an R script to assess repertoire diversity. The tcR package was used to compute combinatorial TRB VJ usage, which was then compared between cohorts by principal component analysis with ade4. GLIPH clustering of TCRbeta CDR3s was carried out on cohort pairs matched by age and read depth, and cluster frequencies were compared by Wilcoxon test. TCRdb reprocessed the public reads and reports one entry per CDR3 protein sequence, without DNA. What appears here as the V and J calls and clone size reflects TCRdb's work, not the paper's. The table of this sample itemizes some 4,500 distinct CDR3 sequences. About 64% of the sample comes from the top ten.

Findings and caveats that apply to the study as a whole: TRB repertoire shifts, with less even repertoires observed in secondary cytopenia and CLL, were mostly attributed to lymphoma bias rather than autoimmunity. The T cell clusters were defined only in silico, and the functional role of the clusters was left to be validated experimentally. Compared with active autoimmune hepatitis patients, healthy donors had almost three times as many exclusive TRB clusters, a finding consistent with an autoimmunity-wide signature. GLIPH suggested that primary autoimmune cytopenia patients lacked physiological T cell clusters: 45 to 55 clusters were exclusive to healthy donors versus 15 to 20 exclusive to patients. In the comparison of secondary cytopenia with CLL, no cluster-lack signature showed up, apparently because the dominant lymphoma-associated repertoire masked the signature.

In addition, the sample was reused for a study of T cell repertoires in aging, cancer and after chemotherapy. The second paper further reports: Six donor age groups were covered, ranging from 30 or younger up to 70 or older, and each group contained at least three individuals. In the hematological group, the paired samples taken before and after chemotherapy came from chronic lymphocytic leukemia patients given fludarabine- or bendamustine-based regimens. In total, the full dataset held about 8.8 million TCR reads. Compared with age-matched healthy donors, untreated patients with hematological or solid cancers had significantly lower TCR diversity and higher clonality in blood. In healthy donors, the decline in TCR diversity with age was mainly explained by loss of richness, whereas in cancer patients loss of evenness was also found to contribute. In both cancer cohorts, the median generation probability rose over the chemotherapy interval, which suggests that the repertoire was reconstituted through rebound thymic output. According to the authors, the repertoire data do not permit conclusions about immunological memory after chemotherapy. Hematological cancer patients had lymphoid organ infiltration, which may itself impair thymic emigration or peripheral T cell expansion. To examine immunoaging and T cell reconstitution after chemotherapy, the study profiled TCR beta repertoires in peripheral blood from healthy donors and cancer patients. Alongside 95 healthy donors serving as a reference group, the cohort included 200 to 250 cancer patients, of whom about 94 had hematological cancers and some 130 had solid cancers. TRB sequences were processed with MiXCR versions 2.12 and 3.0.5. Repertoire metrics included Shannon diversity, evenness, clonality (one minus evenness), and alpha-parameterized diversity profiles from alpha 0 to 5. Generation probabilities of clones in paired pre- and post-chemotherapy samples were computed with the IGoR algorithm.

Sequencing was done on a sample of peripheral blood. This clonotype was sampled from a human donor with an autoimmune cytopenia or autoimmune hepatitis (not recorded which).

The CDR3 amino acid sequence is: CASSLGIETGGLEMETQYF. The rearranged segments are TRBV5-6 and TRBJ2-5; TCRdb indicates TRBD1, and absent DNA this call remains unverified. The germline V gene provides CDR1 SGHDT and CDR2 YYEEEE. The CDR3, cysteine through phenylalanine, is 19 amino acids long. DNA is not on record.